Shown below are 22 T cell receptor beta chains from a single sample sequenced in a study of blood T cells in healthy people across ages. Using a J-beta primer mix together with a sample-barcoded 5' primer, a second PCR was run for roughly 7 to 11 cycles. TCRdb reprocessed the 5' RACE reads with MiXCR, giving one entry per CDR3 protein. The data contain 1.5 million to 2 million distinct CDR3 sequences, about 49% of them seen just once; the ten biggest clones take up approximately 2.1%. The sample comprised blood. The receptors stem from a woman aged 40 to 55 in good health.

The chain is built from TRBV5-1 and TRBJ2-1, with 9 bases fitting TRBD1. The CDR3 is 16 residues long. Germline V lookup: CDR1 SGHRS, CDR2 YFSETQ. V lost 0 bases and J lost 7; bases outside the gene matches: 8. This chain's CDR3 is CASSLVLQGAKNEQFF. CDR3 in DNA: TGCGCCAGCAGCTTGGTCCTACAGGGGGCGAAGAATGAGCAGTTCTTC.

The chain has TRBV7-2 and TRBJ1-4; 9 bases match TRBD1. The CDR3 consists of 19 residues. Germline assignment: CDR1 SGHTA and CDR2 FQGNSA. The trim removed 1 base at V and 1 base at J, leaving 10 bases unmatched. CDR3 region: CASSLVTGGAGGTNEKLFF. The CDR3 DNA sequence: TGTGCCAGCAGCTTAGTCACAGGGGGCGCTGGAGGAACTAATGAAAAACTGTTTTTT.

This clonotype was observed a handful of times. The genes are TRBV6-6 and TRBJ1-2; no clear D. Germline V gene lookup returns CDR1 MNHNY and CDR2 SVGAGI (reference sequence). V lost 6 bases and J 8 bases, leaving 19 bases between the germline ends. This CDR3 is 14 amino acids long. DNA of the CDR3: TGTGCCAGCAGCCTTGCCGGAGACAACAACGGCTACACCTTC. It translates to CASSLAGDNNGYTF.

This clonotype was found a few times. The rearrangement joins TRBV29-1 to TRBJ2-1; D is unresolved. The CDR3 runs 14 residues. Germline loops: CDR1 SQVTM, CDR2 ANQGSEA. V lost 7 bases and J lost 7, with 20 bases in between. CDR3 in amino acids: CSAAPRISGNEQFF. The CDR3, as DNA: TGCAGCGCTGCCCCGAGGATTTCTGGGAATGAGCAGTTCTTC.

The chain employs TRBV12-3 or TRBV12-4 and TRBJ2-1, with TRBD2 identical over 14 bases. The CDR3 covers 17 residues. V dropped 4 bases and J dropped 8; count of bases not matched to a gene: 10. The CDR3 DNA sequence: TGTGCCAGCAGTTCTCCGGCGACTAGCGGGGGGGGTGATGAGCAGTTCTTC. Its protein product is CASSSPATSGGGDEQFF.

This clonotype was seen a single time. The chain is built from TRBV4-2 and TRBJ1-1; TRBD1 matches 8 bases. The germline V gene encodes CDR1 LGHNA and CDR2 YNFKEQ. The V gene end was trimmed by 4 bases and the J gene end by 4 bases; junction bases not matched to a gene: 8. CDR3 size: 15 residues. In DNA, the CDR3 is TGTGCCAGCAGCCGCGCCGCCACAGGGGGCACTGAAGCTTTCTTT. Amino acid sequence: CASSRAATGGTEAFF.

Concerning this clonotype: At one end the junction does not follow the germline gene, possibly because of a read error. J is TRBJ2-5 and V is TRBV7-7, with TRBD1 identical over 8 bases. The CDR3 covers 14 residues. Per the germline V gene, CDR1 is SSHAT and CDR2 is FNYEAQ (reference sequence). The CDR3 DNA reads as TGTGCTAGCAGCGCGGACAGGGTTTCGCATGAGCAGTACTTC. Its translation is CASSADRVSHEQYF.

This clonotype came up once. CDR3 in DNA: TGCGCCAGCAGCCATAGCGGACTTAGCACAGATACGCAGTATTTT. It translates to CASSHSGLSTDTQYF. The chain couples TRBV4-1 to TRBJ2-3; a weak D match, TRBD2 (6 bases). Germline V gene sequence: CDR1 MGHRA, CDR2 YSYEKL. The length of the CDR3 is 15 residues. Trimming shortened V by 3 bases and J by 0 bases, and 10 bases separated the two germline ends.

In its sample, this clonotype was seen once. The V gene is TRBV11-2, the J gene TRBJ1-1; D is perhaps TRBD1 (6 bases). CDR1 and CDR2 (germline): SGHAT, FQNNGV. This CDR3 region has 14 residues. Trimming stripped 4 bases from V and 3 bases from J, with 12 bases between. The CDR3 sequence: CASSSRPGDTEAFF. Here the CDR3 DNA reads TGTGCCAGCAGCTCCCGACCAGGGGACACTGAAGCTTTCTTT.

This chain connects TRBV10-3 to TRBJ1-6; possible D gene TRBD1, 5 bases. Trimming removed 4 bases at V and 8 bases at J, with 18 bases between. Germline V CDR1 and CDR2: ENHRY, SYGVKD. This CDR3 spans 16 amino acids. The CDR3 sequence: CAISGLWGDSDSPLHF. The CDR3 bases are TGTGCCATCAGTGGTCTCTGGGGGGACTCCGATTCACCCCTCCACTTT.

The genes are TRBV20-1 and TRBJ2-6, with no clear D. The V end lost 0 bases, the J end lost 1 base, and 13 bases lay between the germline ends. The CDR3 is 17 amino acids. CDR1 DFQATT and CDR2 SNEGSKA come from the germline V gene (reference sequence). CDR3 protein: CSARDGAIPSGANVLTF. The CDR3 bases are TGCAGTGCTAGAGACGGTGCCATTCCTTCTGGGGCCAACGTCCTGACTTTC.

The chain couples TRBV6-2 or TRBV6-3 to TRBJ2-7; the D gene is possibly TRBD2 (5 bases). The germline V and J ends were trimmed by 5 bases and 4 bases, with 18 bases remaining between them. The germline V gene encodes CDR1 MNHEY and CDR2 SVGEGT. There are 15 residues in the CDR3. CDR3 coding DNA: TGTGCCAGCAGTCCACTAGGACCTCTCATGTACGAGCAGTACTTC. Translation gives CASSPLGPLMYEQYF.

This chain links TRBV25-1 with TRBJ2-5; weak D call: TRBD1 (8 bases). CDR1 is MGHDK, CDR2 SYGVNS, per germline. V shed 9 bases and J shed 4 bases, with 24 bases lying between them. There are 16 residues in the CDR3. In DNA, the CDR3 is TGTGCCAGGAGGACAGGGTATGGGACGGGGGGAGAGACCCAGTACTTC. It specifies CARRTGYGTGGETQYF.

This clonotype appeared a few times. CDR3 protein: CSAREGNNYGYTF. CDR3 bases: TGCAGTGCTAGAGAAGGGAACAACTATGGCTACACCTTC. The chain couples TRBV20-1 to TRBJ1-2; D is ambiguous. Germline V CDR1 and CDR2: DFQATT, SNEGSKA (reference sequence). Trimming removed 0 bases at V and 2 bases at J, with 7 bases between. This CDR3 has 13 residues.

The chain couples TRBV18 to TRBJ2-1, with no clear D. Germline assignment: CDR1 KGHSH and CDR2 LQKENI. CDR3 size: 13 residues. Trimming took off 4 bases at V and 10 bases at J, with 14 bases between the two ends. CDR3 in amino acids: CASSLTYTAEQFF. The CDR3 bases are TGTGCCAGCTCACTCACCTACACGGCGGAGCAGTTCTTC.

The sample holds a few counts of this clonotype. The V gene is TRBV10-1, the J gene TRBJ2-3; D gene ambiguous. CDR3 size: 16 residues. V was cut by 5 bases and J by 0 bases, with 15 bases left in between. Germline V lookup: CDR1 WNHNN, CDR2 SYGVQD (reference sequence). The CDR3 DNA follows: TGCGCCAGCAGTTTTCGCCCAGGCCTAAGCACAGATACGCAGTATTTT. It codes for CASSFRPGLSTDTQYF.

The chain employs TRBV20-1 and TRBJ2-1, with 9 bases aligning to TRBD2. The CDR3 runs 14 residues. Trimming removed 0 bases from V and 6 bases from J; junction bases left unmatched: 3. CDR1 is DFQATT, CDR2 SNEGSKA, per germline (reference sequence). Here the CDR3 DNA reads TGCAGTGCTAGAGAGCTAGCGGGGTGCAATGAGCAGTTCTTC. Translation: CSARELAGCNEQFF.

CDR3 in DNA: TGCGCCAGCAGCTTGGATTGGCTAGCGGGTATACAAGAGACCCAGTACTTC. This gives the protein CASSLDWLAGIQETQYF. The gene calls are TRBV5-1 and TRBJ2-5; 8 bases map to TRBD2. The CDR3 runs to 17 residues. J was trimmed by 2 bases and V by 0 bases; bases with no gene match: 9. The germline V gene has CDR1 SGHRS and CDR2 YFSETQ.

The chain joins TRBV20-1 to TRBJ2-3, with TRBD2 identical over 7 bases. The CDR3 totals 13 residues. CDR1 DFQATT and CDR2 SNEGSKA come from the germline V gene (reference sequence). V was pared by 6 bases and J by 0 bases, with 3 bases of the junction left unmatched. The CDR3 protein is CSAVSGSTDTQYF. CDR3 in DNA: TGCAGTGCCGTTAGCGGGAGCACAGATACGCAGTATTTT.

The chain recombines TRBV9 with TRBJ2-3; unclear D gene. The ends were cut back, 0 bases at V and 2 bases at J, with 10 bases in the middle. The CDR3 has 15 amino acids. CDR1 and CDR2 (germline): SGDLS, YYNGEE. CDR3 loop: CASSVGGFTTDTQYF. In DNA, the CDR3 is TGTGCCAGCAGCGTAGGTGGGTTTACCACAGATACGCAGTATTTT.

CDR3 sequence (DNA): TGTGCCAGCAGCTTAAACCGGGCCAGTGGCCAAGCTTTCTTT. This sequence encodes CASSLNRASGQAFF. This chain connects TRBV7-2 to TRBJ1-1; D unclear. There are 14 residues in the CDR3. The germline V gene has CDR1 SGHTA and CDR2 FQGNSA. Trimming stripped 2 bases from V and 9 bases from J, with 16 bases between. The complete variable domain, with remaining parts taken from reference TRBV7-2 and TRBJ1-1, reads GAGVSQSPSNKVTEKGKDVELRCDPISGHTALYWYRQSLGQGLEFLIYFQGNSAPDKSGLPSDRFSAERTGGSVSTLTIQRTQQEDSAVYLCASSLNRASGQAFFGQGTRLTVV.

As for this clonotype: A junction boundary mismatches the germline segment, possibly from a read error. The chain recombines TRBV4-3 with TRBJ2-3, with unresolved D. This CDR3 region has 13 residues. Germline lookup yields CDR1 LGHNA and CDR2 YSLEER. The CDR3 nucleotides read TGTGCCAGCAGCCAAACTGCAACAGATACGCAGTATTTT. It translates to CASSQTATDTQYF.